Within the sample, the clone carrying this TCR beta chain is medium-sized. This entry is derived from a study of metastatic and nonmetastatic thyroid tumors. Ahead of thyroid surgery, no patient had received treatment of any kind. Authors' data handling: A distant-metastasis classifier for papillary thyroid cancer was built using CDR3 differences across clinicopathological groups. TCRdb re-called clones via MiXCR from the PCR reads. The V and J calls were not made by the authors but by TCRdb's processing. In the table there are approximately 9,900 clones, roughly 9.8% of which are singletons. This CDR3 comprises 15 residues. CDR1 LNHDA and CDR2 SQIVND come from the germline V gene (reference sequence). V gave up 2 bases and J gave up 2 bases, with 11 bases separating them.

The specimen was tumor tissue. The chain uses TRBV19 and TRBJ2-3; TRBD1 is a possible D gene (6 bases). The receptor comes from a female donor with papillary thyroid cancer or a benign thyroid nodule (not recorded which). Some clones in this sample may be carry-over from other donors' samples. The CDR3 sequence: CASSISGQDTDTQYF. The DNA of the CDR3 is TGTGCCAGTAGTATATCGGGACAAGACACAGATACGCAGTATTTT.